The rows below give T cell receptor beta chains drawn from one sample of a study of CD8+ T cells in alopecia areata. Sequenced by immunoSEQ multiplex PCR; TCRdb stores in-frame clones only, minus some. This sample has over 150,000 clones, with roughly 59% found just once. Source: CD4+ T cells sorted from blood, taken at week 0. These receptors were obtained from a human donor with alopecia areata. CDR3s include the opening cysteine and the closing phenylalanine or tryptophan. The order of the fields is J gene, V gene, clone size, D gene, CDR3 protein, CDR3 DNA. D genes are given only for firm matches. Clone size is not always given. Where it is, it says once, few, many or a class for expanded clones.

TRBJ2-2,TRBV6-5,.,.,CATSRGGELFF,TGTGCCACCTCCCGCGGCGGGGAGCTGTTTTTT
TRBJ2-5,TRBV12-5,few,.,CASGLASVVQTQYF,TGTGCTAGTGGTTTGGCCTCAGTAGTACAGACCCAGTACTTC
TRBJ2-2,TRBV6-1,.,.,CASTGGLAGELFF,TGTGCCAGCACCGGGGGGCTAGCCGGGGAGCTGTTTTTT
TRBJ2-6,TRBV14,.,.,CASRGSLNVLTF,TGTGCCAGCAGAGGTTCCCTCAACGTCCTGACTTTC
TRBJ2-3,TRBV9,.,TRBD1,CASSEWDRVEDTQYF,TGTGCCAGCAGTGAATGGGACAGGGTAGAAGATACGCAGTATTTT
TRBJ2-7,TRBV7-9,.,TRBD2,CASSRSGYYEQYF,TGTGCCAGCAGCCGTAGCGGGTACTACGAGCAGTACTTC
TRBJ1-2,TRBV7-2,.,TRBD1,CASSFRPGGQGEYGYTF,TGTGCCAGCAGCTTCCGTCCCGGGGGACAGGGGGAGTATGGCTACACCTTC
TRBJ1-1,TRBV29-1,.,TRBD1,CSLRQGDDTEAFF,TGCAGCCTTAGACAGGGGGATGACACTGAAGCTTTCTTT
TRBJ1-1,TRBV11-2,few,TRBD1,CASSEAGPQGFWPFF,TGTGCCAGCAGCGAAGCGGGTCCACAGGGGTTTTGGCCTTTCTTT
TRBJ2-5,TRBV7-7,.,.,CASSPHPQETQYF,TGTGCCAGCAGCCCCCATCCTCAAGAGACCCAGTACTTC
TRBJ2-3,TRBV5-6,once,TRBD1,CASSPGTGGTDTQYF,TGTGCCAGCAGTCCCGGGACAGGGGGAACAGATACGCAGTATTTT
TRBJ2-3,TRBV6-6,once,.,CASRGRGIGTDTQYF,TGTGCCAGCAGGGGACGGGGGATTGGGACAGATACGCAGTATTTT
TRBJ2-1,TRBV29-1,once,.,CSVYGRYNEQFF,TGCAGCGTTTACGGCAGGTACAATGAGCAGTTCTTC
TRBJ2-3,TRBV5-1,few,.,CASSLAAGQGATDTQYF,TGCGCCAGCAGCTTGGCCGCCGGCCAGGGCGCCACAGATACGCAGTATTTT
TRBJ1-3,TRBV9,.,.,CASSRGNTIYF,TGTGCCAGCAGCCGGGGAAACACCATATATTTT
TRBJ1-1,TRBV30,.,.,CAWRLDSEAFF,TGTGCCTGGAGGCTGGACAGTGAAGCTTTCTTT
TRBJ1-1,TRBV30,.,.,CAGKGQNTEAFF,TGTGCCGGGAAAGGACAGAACACTGAAGCTTTCTTT
TRBJ1-4,TRBV14,.,TRBD1,CASSPRTGGEKLFF,TGTGCCAGCAGCCCCCGGACAGGGGGTGAAAAACTGTTTTTT
TRBJ2-5,TRBV18,.,.,CASSPAKTQYF,TGTGCCAGCTCACCAGCGAAGACCCAGTACTTC
TRBJ1-2,TRBV11-2,.,.,CASSRGAGYGYTF,TGTGCCAGCAGCAGGGGCGCGGGCTATGGCTACACCTTC
TRBJ2-1,TRBV2,.,.,CASSGVANEQFF,TGTGCCAGCAGTGGGGTAGCCAATGAGCAGTTCTTC
TRBJ2-7,TRBV11-2,.,.,CASSPLAVNEQYF,TGTGCCAGCAGCCCCCTGGCAGTAAACGAGCAGTACTTC
TRBJ2-3,TRBV9,.,TRBD2,CASSPRSGGTDTQYF,TGTGCCAGCAGCCCTCGTAGCGGGGGGACAGATACGCAGTATTTT
TRBJ1-5,TRBV29-1,few,TRBD1,CSVALPGQPSNQPQHF,TGCAGCGTTGCCCTACCGGGACAGCCAAGCAATCAGCCCCAGCATTTT
TRBJ2-1,TRBV6-5,.,.,CASSSLSGLGGNEQFF,TGTGCCAGCAGTTCCTTGTCGGGCCTTGGGGGGAATGAGCAGTTCTTC
TRBJ1-5,TRBV29-1,.,.,CSASVGNANQPQHF,TGCAGCGCCTCGGTAGGGAACGCCAATCAGCCCCAGCATTTT
TRBJ2-7,TRBV14,many,.,CASSQVGEQYF,TGTGCCAGCAGCCAAGTGGGCGAGCAGTACTTC
TRBJ2-5,TRBV7-7,.,.,CASSPGVGTQYF,TGTGCCAGCAGCCCGGGAGTTGGGACCCAGTACTTC
TRBJ2-1,TRBV7-2,many,TRBD2,CASSLDRTSGEQFF,TGTGCCAGCAGCTTAGACAGGACTAGCGGCGAGCAGTTCTTC
TRBJ2-2,TRBV27,.,.,CASSFGNRLSRTGELFF,TGTGCCAGCAGTTTTGGGAACAGACTAAGCCGCACCGGGGAGCTGTTTTTT
TRBJ2-1,TRBV7-9,.,TRBD2,CASRRSGTSEGVEQFF,TGTGCCAGCAGAAGATCTGGGACTAGCGAGGGAGTTGAGCAGTTCTTC
TRBJ2-5,TRBV5-1,once,.,CASSLTRGVQETQYF,TGCGCCAGCAGCTTGACCAGGGGAGTCCAAGAGACCCAGTACTTC
TRBJ2-3,TRBV7-3,once,TRBD1,CASSRQGASDTQYF,TGTGCCAGCAGCCGACAGGGGGCGTCAGATACGCAGTATTTT
TRBJ2-3,TRBV2,.,.,CASSVGVGTDTQYF,TGTGCCAGCAGTGTTGGCGTCGGGACAGATACGCAGTATTTT
TRBJ2-4,TRBV30,.,.,CAWSVNQGMGKNIQYF,TGTGCCTGGAGTGTAAACCAGGGGATGGGCAAAAACATTCAGTACTTC
TRBJ1-5,TRBV30,.,.,CAWSLGGANQPQHF,TGTGCCTGGAGTCTTGGGGGAGCAAATCAGCCCCAGCATTTT
TRBJ1-2,TRBV10-3,.,.,CAISESTANYGYTF,TGTGCCATCAGTGAGTCGACCGCCAACTATGGCTACACCTTC
TRBJ2-6,TRBV15,.,.,CATSRVGRSSGANVLTF,TGTGCCACCAGCAGAGTGGGTAGAAGCTCTGGGGCCAACGTCCTGACTTTC
TRBJ1-1,TRBV18,many,TRBD1,CASSQRQGKGSSDTEAFF,TGTGCCAGCTCACAAAGACAGGGGAAGGGAAGTTCGGACACTGAAGCTTTCTTT
TRBJ2-1,TRBV11-2,few,.,CASSLDHLAYNEQFF,TGTGCCAGCAGCTTAGATCATTTGGCGTACAATGAGCAGTTCTTC
TRBJ1-2,TRBV9,.,.,CASSITAGDKDYGYTF,TGTGCCAGCAGCATTACCGCCGGGGATAAGGACTATGGCTACACCTTC
TRBJ2-1,TRBV29-1,.,.,CSVEDLSFSLFSSYNEQFF,TGCAGCGTTGAAGATCTGTCTTTTAGCCTTTTCAGCTCCTACAATGAGCAGTTCTTC
TRBJ1-5,TRBV10-3,.,.,CAISESYAQPQHF,TGTGCCATCAGTGAGTCGTACGCTCAGCCCCAGCATTTT
TRBJ2-7,TRBV18,few,.,CASSPGVPMNEQYF,TGTGCCAGCTCACCAGGGGTACCTATGAACGAGCAGTACTTC
TRBJ1-2,TRBV27,.,.,CASSLRGQRFYGYTF,TGTGCCAGCAGTTTACGCGGACAGAGATTCTATGGCTACACCTTC